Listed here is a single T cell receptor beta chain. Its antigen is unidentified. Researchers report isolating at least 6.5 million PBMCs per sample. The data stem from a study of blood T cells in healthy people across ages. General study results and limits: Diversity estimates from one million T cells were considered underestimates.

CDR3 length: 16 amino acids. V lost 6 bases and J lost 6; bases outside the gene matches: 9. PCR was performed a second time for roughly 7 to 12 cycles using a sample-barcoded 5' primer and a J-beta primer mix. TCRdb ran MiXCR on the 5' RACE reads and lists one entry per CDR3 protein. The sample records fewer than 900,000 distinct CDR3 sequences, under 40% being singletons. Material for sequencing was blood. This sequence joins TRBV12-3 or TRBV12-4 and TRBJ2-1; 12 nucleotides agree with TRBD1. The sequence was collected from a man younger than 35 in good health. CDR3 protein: CASSRGGQGAFNEQFF. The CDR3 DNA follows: TGTGCCAGCAGCAGGGGGGGACAGGGGGCTTTCAATGAGCAGTTCTTC.